Given below is one TCR beta chain in context. Because it lacks the conserved phenylalanine or tryptophan at the end, this CDR3 is likely a read error. TCR beta CDR3 regions were amplified from RNA. The study used the HTBI primer set for a first-round RT-PCR of the TCR CDR3. TCRdb ran MiXCR on the multiplex PCR reads and lists one entry per CDR3 protein. The sample lists under 800,000 distinct CDR3 sequences, 11% to 15% occurring once. The source of the sample is a study of T cells in Graves' hyperthyroidism and ophthalmopathy. What was sequenced was blood. The clonotype originates from a young woman with Graves' hyperthyroidism.

The CDR3, as DNA: TGCGCCAGCAGCCAATCACGGACATACCAGACAACTGAAGCTTTCTCT. It specifies CASSQSRTYQTTEAFS. The V call is TRBV4-1, the J call TRBJ1-1, with D tentatively TRBD1 (5 bases). Germline CDR1 and CDR2: MGHRA and YSYEKL. The CDR3 extends over 16 amino acids. V was clipped by 2 bases and J by 5 bases, with 18 bases between them.